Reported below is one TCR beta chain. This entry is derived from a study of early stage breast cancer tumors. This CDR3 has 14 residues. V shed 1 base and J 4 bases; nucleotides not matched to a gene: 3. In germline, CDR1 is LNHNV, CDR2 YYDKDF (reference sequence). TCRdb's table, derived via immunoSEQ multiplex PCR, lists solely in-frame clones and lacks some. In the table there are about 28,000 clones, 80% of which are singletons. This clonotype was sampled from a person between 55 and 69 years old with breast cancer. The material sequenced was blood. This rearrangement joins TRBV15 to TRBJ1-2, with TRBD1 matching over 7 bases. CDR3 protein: CATSRARDSYGYTF. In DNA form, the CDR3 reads TGTGCCACCAGCAGAGCTCGGGACAGCTATGGCTACACCTTC.